Described below is a single T cell receptor (beta chain) sequence and its context. This sample is part of a study of blood T cell repertoires in COVID-19. Assay: immunoSEQ multiplex PCR; the TCRdb copy retains only in-frame clones and omits some. Here the sample spans some 180,000 clones, about 80% being singletons. The CDR3 length is 14 residues. Germline loops: CDR1 SQVTM, CDR2 ANQGSEA. V shed 2 bases and J shed 10 bases, with 17 bases lying between them. The specimen sequenced was peripheral blood. The TCR was taken from an older woman with COVID-19, enrolled during active disease. V usage is TRBV29-1 and J usage is TRBJ1-4; the D is unclear. The CDR3 loop reads CSVELEGDLGKLFF. In DNA, the CDR3 is TGCAGCGTTGAATTGGAGGGCGACCTGGGAAAACTGTTTTTT.